This T cell receptor (beta chain) is drawn from a study of CD8+CD57+ T cells in acquired aplastic anemia. The wider study: Sorted CD4+ plus CD8+ cells gave DNA averaging roughly 3 ug. Healthy-donor CD4+ cells averaged roughly 11 million reads. Study-wide findings and caveats: Patients and controls turned out to have some 30 CD8+ CDR3 sequences in common.

The TCR beta profiling, which covered VDJ combination and CDR3 sequence, was carried out using genomic DNA as the template. TCRdb reanalysed the reads using MiXCR and keeps one entry per CDR3 protein. The sample shows 200,000 to 250,000 distinct CDR3 sequences, approximately 60% of them seen only once. This clonotype was counted many times. What it binds is unknown. V was cut by 2 bases and J by 3 bases, with 20 bases left in between. Germline CDR1 reads SGHTA; CDR2 reads FQGTGA. The CDR3 loop spans 17 amino acids. This sequence originates from a human donor in good health. This chain links TRBV7-3 with TRBJ2-7, with D possibly TRBD1 on 6 matching bases. Sequencing was done on a sample of sorted CD4+, CD8+, or CD8+CD57+ T cells (not recorded which) from PBMCs. The CDR3 DNA follows: TGTGCCAGCAGCTTAGGCCCCGCGCTGGACAGCGACTACGAGCAGTACTTC. Translation gives CASSLGPALDSDYEQYF.